A selection of T cell receptor beta chains follows, all from one sample in a study of blood T cell repertoires in COVID-19. Clones were sequenced by immunoSEQ multiplex PCR, and TCRdb holds only the in-frame ones, with some missing. In the table there are some 250,000 clones, approximately 82% of which are singletons. Sequencing was done on a sample of peripheral blood. The source is a man older than 75 with acute or convalescent COVID-19. Each CDR3 is given with its conserved first and last residue. D genes are given only for firm matches. Only some rows state a clone size, as once, few, many or a class for expanded clones.

v_call	j_call	d_call	clone_size	cdr3_nt	cdr3_aa
TRBV3-1/TRBV3-2	TRBJ2-3	.	.	TGTGCCAGCAGTACAGGGTTCCCAGATACGCAGTATTTT	CASSTGFPDTQYF
TRBV5-1	TRBJ1-6	.	.	TGCGCCAGCAGCCCCAGCACGTCGGCAGGATTATTCACCCTCCACTTT	CASSPSTSAGLFTLHF
TRBV28	TRBJ2-6	.	once	TGTGCCAGCAGTCCTTCCTCTGGGGCCAACGTCCTGACTTTC	CASSPSSGANVLTF
TRBV27	TRBJ1-1	.	.	TGTGCCAGCAGTTTAGAATACAGGATGAACACTGAAGCTTTCTTT	CASSLEYRMNTEAFF
TRBV2	TRBJ1-1	TRBD1	.	TGTGCCAGCAGCCTGGGACAGGAGATGAACACTGAAGCTTTCTTT	CASSLGQEMNTEAFF
TRBV10-3	TRBJ1-2	.	.	TGTGCCATCAGTGAGTCGCCGGGGATTAGTGGCTACACCTTC	CAISESPGISGYTF
TRBV28	TRBJ2-7	TRBD2	many	TGTGCCAGCAACCCTAGCGGTCGCTACGAGCAGTACTTC	CASNPSGRYEQYF
TRBV19	TRBJ1-3	.	.	TGTGCCAGTACGGGAGGATTGGCTTCAGGAAACACCATATATTTT	CASTGGLASGNTIYF
TRBV6-1	TRBJ2-3	.	.	TGTGCCAGCAGTGAAGCAAGAGGCGTCACAGATACGCAGTATTTT	CASSEARGVTDTQYF
TRBV11-2	TRBJ2-1	.	.	TGTGCCAGCAGCTCCGACTTTATCTCCTACAATGAGCAGTTCTTC	CASSSDFISYNEQFF
TRBV19	TRBJ2-7	.	.	TGTGCCAGTAGTACCGGGAGAGGCTACGAGCAGTACTTC	CASSTGRGYEQYF
TRBV5-4	TRBJ2-2	.	.	TGTGCCAGCAGCTTGGGGGGGGTGCTAAACACCGGGGAGCTGTTTTTT	CASSLGGVLNTGELFF
TRBV9	TRBJ1-4	TRBD1	.	TGTGCCAGCAGCCCAACAGGGGTTCGTGAAAAACTGTTTTTT	CASSPTGVREKLFF
TRBV5-1	TRBJ2-3	.	.	TGCGCCAGCAGCTTGGGGGCTATCAGCACAGATACGCAGTATTTT	CASSLGAISTDTQYF
TRBV28	TRBJ1-5	TRBD1	.	TGTGCCAGCAGCAGGGGACAGGGGAGACAGCCCCAGCATTTT	CASSRGQGRQPQHF
TRBV3-1/TRBV3-2	TRBJ2-1	TRBD2	.	TGTGCCAGCAGCCACGGGCGGGAGAGTATTAATGAGCAGTTCTTC	CASSHGRESINEQFF
TRBV27	TRBJ2-7	.	.	TGTGCCAGCAGCCAACAGGGTACCTACGAGCAGTACTTC	CASSQQGTYEQYF
TRBV7-9	TRBJ1-1	.	.	TGTGCCAGCAGCTTAGAACAGGGTGTCGCTTTCTTT	CASSLEQGVAFF
TRBV3-1/TRBV3-2	TRBJ1-1	.	.	TGTGCCAGCAGCCAAGATGGTCAGAAAGTTGAAGCTTTCTTT	CASSQDGQKVEAFF
TRBV28	TRBJ1-1	.	.	TGTGCCAGCAGCACCCCGGGAACGAACACTGAAGCTTTCTTT	CASSTPGTNTEAFF
TRBV25-1	TRBJ1-2	TRBD1	.	TGTGCCAGCAGTGGTCGACCGGGACAGGCTAACTATGGCTACACCTTC	CASSGRPGQANYGYTF
TRBV19	TRBJ2-2	.	.	TGTGCCAGTAGTATCAGGGGGGCGGACACCGGGGAGCTGTTTTTT	CASSIRGADTGELFF